A selection of T cell receptor beta chains follows, all from one sample in a study of cytotoxic CD8 clonotypes in ibrutinib-treated CLL. Only in-frame clones appear in the TCRdb table, and some are missing; sequencing was by immunoSEQ multiplex PCR. The sample gives about 120,000 clones, 55% to 75% of which show up once; around a third is in the top ten. This sample comprised PBMCs, obtained after 24 months of ibrutinib treatment. These receptors all stem from a human donor with chronic lymphocytic leukemia. The CDR3 runs from the conserved cysteine through the conserved F or W. D genes are given only for firm matches. Expanded clones get a size class; other rows say once, few or many, or leave the size out.

TRBV2	TRBJ2-7	-	-	CASSEARGERQYF	TGTGCCAGCAGTGAAGCGCGAGGGGAGCGGCAGTACTTC
TRBV7-9	TRBJ1-3	many	-	CASSRRGLHSGNTIYF	TGTGCCAGCAGCCGGAGGGGGTTACACTCTGGAAACACCATATATTTT
TRBV10-1	TRBJ1-1	-	-	CASRGTLNTEAFF	TGCGCCAGTCGCGGGACACTGAACACTGAAGCTTTCTTT
TRBV5-1	TRBJ2-2	-	TRBD2	CASSLAASGGLVELFF	TGCGCCAGCAGCTTGGCGGCTAGCGGGGGATTAGTGGAGCTGTTTTTT
TRBV9	TRBJ2-1	-	TRBD1	CASGTRQGNEQFF	TGTGCCAGCGGCACCAGACAGGGCAACGAGCAGTTCTTC
TRBV6-5	TRBJ1-1	-	TRBD1	CASRGQGWNTEAFF	TGTGCCAGCAGGGGACAGGGGTGGAACACTGAAGCTTTCTTT
TRBV29-1	TRBJ1-1	-	-	CSVEPYSNTEAFF	TGCAGCGTTGAACCATACTCGAACACTGAAGCTTTCTTT
TRBV18	TRBJ2-3	-	-	CASSSGSGTDTQYF	TGTGCCAGCTCATCGGGATCGGGCACAGATACGCAGTATTTT
TRBV30	TRBJ1-1	-	-	CAWSKAAANTEAFF	TGTGCCTGGAGTAAGGCGGCGGCGAACACTGAAGCTTTCTTT
TRBV12-5	TRBJ2-1	-	TRBD2	CASGLLLSGGIDNEQFF	TGTGCTAGTGGTCTGCTCCTTAGCGGGGGGATCGACAATGAGCAGTTCTTC
TRBV10-3	TRBJ2-7	once	-	CAISEPGGHTYEQYF	TGTGCCATCAGTGAACCCGGGGGCCACACCTACGAGCAGTACTTC